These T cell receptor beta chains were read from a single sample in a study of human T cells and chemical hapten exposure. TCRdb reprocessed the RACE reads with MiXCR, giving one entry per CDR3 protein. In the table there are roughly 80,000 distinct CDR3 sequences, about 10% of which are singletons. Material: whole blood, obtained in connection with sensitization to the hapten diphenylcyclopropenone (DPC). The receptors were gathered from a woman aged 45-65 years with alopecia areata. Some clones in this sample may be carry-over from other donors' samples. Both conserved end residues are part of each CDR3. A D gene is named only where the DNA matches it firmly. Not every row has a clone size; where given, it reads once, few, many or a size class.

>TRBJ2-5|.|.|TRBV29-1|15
TGCAGCGCCAAAGGGGGCCAGCGGGTACAAGAGACCCAGTACTTC
CSAKGGQRVQETQYF
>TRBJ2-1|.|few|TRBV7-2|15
TGTGCCAGCAGCACCCGGACCATTACTACAAAGGGGCAGTTCTTC
CASSTRTITTKGQFF
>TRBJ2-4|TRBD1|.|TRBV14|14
TGTGCCAGCAGCCGGACAGGCTTTACCTACATTCAGTACTTC
CASSRTGFTYIQYF
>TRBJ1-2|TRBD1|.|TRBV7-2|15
TGTGCCAGCAGCTCACTCAGGGGGCCTACTTATGGCTACACCTTC
CASSSLRGPTYGYTF
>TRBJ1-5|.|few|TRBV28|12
TGTGCCAGCGGTGCTGCCCTTGAGCCCCAGCATTTT
CASGAALEPQHF
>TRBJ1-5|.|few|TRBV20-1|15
TGCAGTGCTGGCCAACGGGGGGATCCCAATCAGCCCCAGCATTTT
CSAGQRGDPNQPQHF
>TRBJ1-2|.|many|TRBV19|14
TGTGCCAGTACCGCCCTCGGGATCTCCTATGGCTACACCTTC
CASTALGISYGYTF
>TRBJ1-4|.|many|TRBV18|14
TGTGCCAGCTCACCACGAACCCAGGGGGAAAAACTGTTTTTT
CASSPRTQGEKLFF
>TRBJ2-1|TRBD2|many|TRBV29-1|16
TGCAGCGTCTTTCTAGCGGGGTGGAGCTCCTACAATGAGCAGTTCTTC
CSVFLAGWSSYNEQFF
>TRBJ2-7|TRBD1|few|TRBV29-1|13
TGCAGCGTTGATCCAGGGGGAAGCTACGAGCAGTACTTC
CSVDPGGSYEQYF
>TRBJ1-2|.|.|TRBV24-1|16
TGTGCCACCAGTGATTCCGCCGAAACATTCACCGGCGGCTACACCTTC
CATSDSAETFTGGYTF
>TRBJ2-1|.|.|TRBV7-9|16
TGTGCCAGCAGCTTAGCGGAGGGTTTATCCTACAATGAGCAGTTCTTC
CASSLAEGLSYNEQFF
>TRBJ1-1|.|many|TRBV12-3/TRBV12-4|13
TGTGCCAGCGGCACAGGCCTTGACACTGAAGCTTTCTTT
CASGTGLDTEAFF
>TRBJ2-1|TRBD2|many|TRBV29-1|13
TGCAGCGTTGGGACTAGCGGGAGAAATGAGCAGTTCTTC
CSVGTSGRNEQFF
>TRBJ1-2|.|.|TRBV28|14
TGTGCCAGCAGTCTTAAGAGCACATCCTATGGCTACACCTTC
CASSLKSTSYGYTF
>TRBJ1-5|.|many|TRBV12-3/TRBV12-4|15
TGTGCCAGCAGTTTATGGGGGGCGCGGGATCAGCCCCAGCATTTT
CASSLWGARDQPQHF
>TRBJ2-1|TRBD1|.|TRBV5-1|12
TGCGCCAGCAGCCTACAGGGGAATGAGCAGTTCTTC
CASSLQGNEQFF
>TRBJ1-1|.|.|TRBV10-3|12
TGTGCCATCAGTGAGAGAGGCACTGAAGCTTTCTTT
CAISERGTEAFF
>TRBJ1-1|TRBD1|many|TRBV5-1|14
TGCGCCAGCAGCCGCGGGACAGGGCTCACTGAAGCTTTCTTT
CASSRGTGLTEAFF
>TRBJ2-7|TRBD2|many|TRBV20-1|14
TGCAGTGCTACCCCCGGGACTAGAGGCAGCGAGCAGTACTTC
CSATPGTRGSEQYF
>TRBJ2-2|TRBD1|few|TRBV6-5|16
TGTGCCAGCAGATTACAGGGGGCGGGTGACACCGGGGAGCTGTTTTTT
CASRLQGAGDTGELFF
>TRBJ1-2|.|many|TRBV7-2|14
TGTGCCAGCAGCACCAGTGCAGGGTCGAGGGGCTACACCTTC
CASSTSAGSRGYTF
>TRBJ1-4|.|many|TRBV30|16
TGTGCCTGGACGACGAGACAGAAAGGTCGAACTGAAAAACTGTTTTTT
CAWTTRQKGRTEKLFF
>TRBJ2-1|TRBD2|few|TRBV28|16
TGTGCCAGCAGTCCCCGTGGTAGCGGGAGGTACAATGAGCAGTTCTTC
CASSPRGSGRYNEQFF
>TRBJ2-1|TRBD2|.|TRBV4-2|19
TGTGCCAGCAGCCAAGAGCCCTCGGCTAGGGCGGGAGGTACCAATGAGCAGTTCTTC
CASSQEPSARAGGTNEQFF
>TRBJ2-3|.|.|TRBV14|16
TGTGCCAGCAGCCAAGAATTACGAGGGGGGCGAGATACGCAGTATTTT
CASSQELRGGRDTQYF
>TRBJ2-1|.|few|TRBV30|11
TGTGCCTGGAGTGGAGGGGGAAAGCAGTTCTTC
CAWSGGGKQFF
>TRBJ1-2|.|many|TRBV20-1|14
TGCAGTGCAACTACAACGCGGGGGAACTATGGCTACACCTTC
CSATTTRGNYGYTF
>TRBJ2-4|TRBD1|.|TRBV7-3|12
TGTGCCAGCAGCCCTACAGGGGACATTCAGTACTTC
CASSPTGDIQYF
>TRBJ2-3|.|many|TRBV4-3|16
TGCGCCAGCAGCCAAGTATTATTCGGGGTTGCAGATACGCAGTATTTT
CASSQVLFGVADTQYF
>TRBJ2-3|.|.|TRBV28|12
TGTGCCAGCAGTTTACTGGTGGGTACGCAGTATTTT
CASSLLVGTQYF
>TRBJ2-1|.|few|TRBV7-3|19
TGTGCCAGCAGCTCGAACTCCCCTGGGCGGGGGCGCTCCTACAATGAGCAGTTCTTC
CASSSNSPGRGRSYNEQFF
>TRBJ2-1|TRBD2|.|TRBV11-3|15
TGTGCCAGCAGCCGAGCGGGGGGGCCTTACAATGAGCAGTTCTTC
CASSRAGGPYNEQFF
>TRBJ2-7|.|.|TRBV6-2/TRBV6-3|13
TGTGCCAGCAGTCAAGACCCGGTCTACGAGCAGTACTTC
CASSQDPVYEQYF
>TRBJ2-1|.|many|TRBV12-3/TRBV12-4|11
TGTGCCAGCACCCGCAAGAATGAGCAGTTCTTC
CASTRKNEQFF
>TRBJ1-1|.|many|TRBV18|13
TGTGCCAGCTCGGAGGGGGGAAACACTGAAGCTTTCTTT
CASSEGGNTEAFF
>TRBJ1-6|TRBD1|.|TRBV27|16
TGTGCCAGCAGTAGGAAACAGGGGTTATATAATTCACCCCTCCACTTT
CASSRKQGLYNSPLHF
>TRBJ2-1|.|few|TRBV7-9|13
TGTGCCAGCAGCTTTGACTGGAAGAATGAGCAGTTCTTC
CASSFDWKNEQFF
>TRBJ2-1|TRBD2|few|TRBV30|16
TGTGCCTGGCGTGCCTTCGGACTAGCGGTTTACAATGAGCAGTTCTTC
CAWRAFGLAVYNEQFF
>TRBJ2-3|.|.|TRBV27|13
TGTGCCAGCAGCATCGGTAGTCCCGATACGCAGTATTTT
CASSIGSPDTQYF
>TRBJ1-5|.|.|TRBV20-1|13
TGCAGTGCTCTACAGGGAACCAATCGGCCCCAGCATTTT
CSALQGTNRPQHF
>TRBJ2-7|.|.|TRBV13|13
TGTGCCAGCAGCGAGAGGGGTTTTGACGAGCAGTACTTC
CASSERGFDEQYF
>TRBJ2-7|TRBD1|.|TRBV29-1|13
TGCAGCGTTGTAGGGGACAGTCCCTACGAGCAGTACTTC
CSVVGDSPYEQYF
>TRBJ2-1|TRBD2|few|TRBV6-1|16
TGTGCCAGCAGTTATGGACTAGCGGGGCCCTACAATGAGCAGTTCTTC
CASSYGLAGPYNEQFF
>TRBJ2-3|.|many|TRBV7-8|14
TGTGCCAGCAGCGACCACGTGCAGCGCGATACGCAGTATTTT
CASSDHVQRDTQYF
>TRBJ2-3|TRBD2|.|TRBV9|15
TGTGCCAGCAGCGTGTCGGGAGGTCGTGTAGATACGCAGTATTTT
CASSVSGGRVDTQYF
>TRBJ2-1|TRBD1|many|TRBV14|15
TGTGCCAGCAGCAGGGGACAGGCTTCCTACAATGAGCAGTTCTTC
CASSRGQASYNEQFF
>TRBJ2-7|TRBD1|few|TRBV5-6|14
TGTGCCAGCAGCCTTTGGACAGGGTCCTACGAGCAGTACTTC
CASSLWTGSYEQYF
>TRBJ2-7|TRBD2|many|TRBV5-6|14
TGTGCCAGCAGCTACGGGGGGACTAGCGGCGAGCAGTACTTC
CASSYGGTSGEQYF
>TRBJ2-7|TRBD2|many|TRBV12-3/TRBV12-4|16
TGTGCCAGCAGTTTGGCGGTAGGTAGCGGGAGTCACGAGCAGTACTTC
CASSLAVGSGSHEQYF
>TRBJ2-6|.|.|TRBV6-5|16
TGTGCCAGCAGTTCGACAGTGATCTCTGGGGCCAACGTCCTGACTTTC
CASSSTVISGANVLTF
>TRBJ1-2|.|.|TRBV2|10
TGTGCCAGCAGTCGGAGGGGCTACACCTTC
CASSRRGYTF
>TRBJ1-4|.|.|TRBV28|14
TGTGCCAGCAGCCTGGACACGTTACAGGAAAAACTGTTTTTT
CASSLDTLQEKLFF
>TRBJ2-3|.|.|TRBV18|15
TGTGCCAGCTCACCAGGACAGAGTAGCACAGATACGCAGTATTTT
CASSPGQSSTDTQYF
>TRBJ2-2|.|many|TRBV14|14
TGTGCCAGCAGCCCGAACAGGGTCGCCGGGGAGCTGTTTTTT
CASSPNRVAGELFF
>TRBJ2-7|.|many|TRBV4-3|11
TGCGCCAGCAGCCAAGATCTGGGGCAGTACTTC
CASSQDLGQYF
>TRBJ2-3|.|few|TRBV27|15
TGTGCCAGCAGTTTTGGGCGGCTACCCACAGATACGCAGTATTTT
CASSFGRLPTDTQYF
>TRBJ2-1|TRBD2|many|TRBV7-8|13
TGTGCCAGCAGCTTAGGGACTAGGAGTGAGCAGTTCTTC
CASSLGTRSEQFF
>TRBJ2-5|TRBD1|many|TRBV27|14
TGTGCCAGCACTCTCCAAGGGGGCAGAGGGACCCAGTACTTC
CASTLQGGRGTQYF
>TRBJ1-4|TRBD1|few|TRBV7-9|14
TGTGCCAGCAGCTCGGACAGGGGTGGTGAAAAACTGTTTTTT
CASSSDRGGEKLFF